This T cell receptor beta chain was documented in a study of identifying expanded T cells in peripheral blood. Overall study results and limits: Variance in clone template counts between approximately 2-week samples significantly increased with total template count across all healthy donors.

This clone was seen a few times. Its matching antigen is unknown. Clones were sequenced by immunoSEQ multiplex PCR, and TCRdb holds only the in-frame ones, with some missing. The data show approximately 90,000 clones, roughly 81% seen once. This TCR was recovered from a person aged 18 to 75 in good health. Sequenced input: blood.

The CDR3 reads CASRKRTEWTSPLHF. In DNA, the CDR3 is TGTGCAAGTCGCAAAAGGACAGAATGGACCTCACCCCTCCACTTT. V and J are TRBV12-2 and TRBJ1-6; TRBD1 is the table's D call and was not checked against the DNA. TRBV12-2 is noted as a pseudogene. There are 15 residues in the CDR3.